These 28 T cell receptor beta chains originate from one sample sequenced in a study of early T cells in non-severe SARS-CoV-2 infection. TCRdb re-derived calls from the 5' RACE reads in MiXCR, one entry per CDR3 protein. The repertoire holds over 100,000 distinct CDR3 sequences, with roughly 13% as singletons. The sequencing input was whole blood. Receptors were obtained from an adult who was a healthcare worker with PCR-confirmed SARS-CoV-2 infection or an uninfected control (not recorded which).

This clonotype turned up a few times. The chain has TRBV7-6 and TRBJ2-2; TRBD1 aligns across 7 bases. This CDR3 is 16 amino acids long. Germline CDR1 SGHVS, CDR2 FNYEAQ. V was pared by 5 bases and J by 8 bases, with 14 bases of the junction left unmatched. The CDR3 is CASSPFSEGGRGELFF. In DNA form, the CDR3 reads TGTGCCAGCAGCCCTTTCTCAGAAGGGGGCCGGGGGGAGCTGTTTTTT.

This clonotype showed up just a few times. The chain employs TRBV10-3 and TRBJ2-2; D is uncertain. V was clipped by 6 bases and J by 2 bases, with 10 bases between them. CDR3 length: 14 residues. Germline V CDR1 and CDR2: ENHRY, SYGVKD. This chain's CDR3 is CAISVGVNTGELFF. The CDR3 bases are TGTGCCATCAGCGTCGGTGTTAACACCGGGGAGCTGTTTTTT.

The chain combines TRBV29-1 with TRBJ2-7; possibly TRBD1 for D (6 bases). There are 13 residues in the CDR3. Trimming pared 4 bases from V and 3 bases from J, leaving 13 bases between. Per the germline V gene, CDR1 is SQVTM and CDR2 is ANQGSEA. The CDR3 loop is CSVGTGLGYEQYF. As DNA, the CDR3 is TGCAGCGTTGGTACAGGGTTGGGCTACGAGCAGTACTTC.

This clonotype was seen a few times. J is TRBJ2-5 and V is TRBV6-2 or TRBV6-3; TRBD2 aligns across 10 bases. J was trimmed by 3 bases and V by 6 bases; bases with no gene match: 7. The CDR3 contains 15 residues. CDR1 and CDR2 (germline): MNHEY, SVGEGT. The CDR3 bases are TGTGCCAGCAGGCCTCTAGCGGGAGTGGAAGAGACCCAGTACTTC. This sequence encodes CASRPLAGVEETQYF.

The chain recombines TRBV9 with TRBJ2-7; TRBD1 is a possible D gene (5 bases). V lost 1 base and J 7 bases, leaving 21 bases between the germline ends. The V gene's germline CDR1 is SGDLS and CDR2 YYNGEE. The CDR3 runs to 16 residues. The CDR3 loop is CASSVTGLNPVEEQYF. The CDR3 DNA is TGTGCCAGCAGCGTAACAGGTTTGAACCCGGTGGAAGAGCAGTACTTC.

This clonotype was seen ten or more times. This chain uses TRBV15 with TRBJ2-3, with D possibly TRBD2 on 5 matching bases. This CDR3 has 13 residues. V lost 6 bases, J lost 0 bases, and 7 bases lay in between. The germline gives CDR1 LNHNV, CDR2 YYDKDF (reference sequence). CDR3 amino acids: CATRDWSTDTQYF. The CDR3 DNA sequence: TGTGCCACCAGGGACTGGAGCACAGATACGCAGTATTTT.

This clonotype appeared a single time. The chain carries TRBV7-2 and TRBJ2-5; D is uncertain. V gave up 2 bases and J gave up 2 bases, with 12 bases separating them. The CDR3 totals 15 residues. Germline-derived CDR1 and CDR2 are SGHTA and FQGNSA. The chain's CDR3 is CASSLIFRAQETQYF. CDR3 DNA sequence: TGTGCCAGCAGCTTAATCTTCCGGGCACAAGAGACCCAGTACTTC.

This clonotype was picked up a small number of times. The chain employs TRBV12-3 or TRBV12-4 and TRBJ2-1; D unresolved. Trimming left V 6 bases short and J 5 bases short, with 14 bases between. The CDR3 length is 14 residues. CDR3 protein: CASSLTREHNEQFF. CDR3 sequence (DNA): TGTGCCAGCAGCTTGACTCGTGAACACAATGAGCAGTTCTTC.

This clonotype was counted ten times or more. The chain has TRBV7-2 and TRBJ2-3, with 9 bases matching TRBD2. J was trimmed by 0 bases and V by 4 bases; bases with no gene match: 5. Germline assignment: CDR1 SGHTA and CDR2 FQGNSA. The CDR3 runs 16 residues. CDR3 sequence (DNA): TGTGCCAGCAGCTACATAGCGGGAGACAGCACAGATACGCAGTATTTT. Its protein is CASSYIAGDSTDTQYF.

Only a few counts were recorded for this clonotype. The genes are TRBV25-1 and TRBJ2-1; D may match TRBD1 or TRBD2 (5 bases each). CDR3 size: 15 residues. Germline values: CDR1 MGHDK, CDR2 SYGVNS. V lost 0 bases to trimming and J lost 6 bases, with 12 bases between them. CDR3 bases: TGTGCCAGCAGTGAATATGGGGGAGCGAGCAATGAGCAGTTCTTC. It translates to CASSEYGGASNEQFF.

A few counts support this clonotype. The rearrangement joins TRBV9 to TRBJ2-2, with TRBD2 matching over 7 bases. From germline, CDR1 is SGDLS and CDR2 YYNGEE. The CDR3 totals 14 residues. V dropped 4 bases and J dropped 6; count of bases not matched to a gene: 6. CDR3: CASSTTAGPGELFF. DNA of the CDR3: TGTGCCAGCAGCACAACAGCGGGACCCGGGGAGCTGTTTTTT.

This clonotype has a count of ten or more. The rearrangement links TRBV19 to TRBJ2-3; D is possibly TRBD2 (5 bases). The CDR3 has 14 amino acids. V gave up 2 bases and J gave up 5 bases, with 11 bases separating them. Germline CDR1 LNHDA, CDR2 SQIVND (reference sequence). CDR3 sequence (DNA): TGTGCCAGTAGTATAAGCGGAGGTATAGATACGCAGTATTTT. This codes for CASSISGGIDTQYF.

The chain is built from TRBV28 and TRBJ2-7, with D tentatively TRBD1 or TRBD2 (5 bases each). V shed 6 bases and J shed 7 bases, with 19 bases lying between them. There are 14 residues in the CDR3. Germline V gene sequence: CDR1 MDHEN, CDR2 SYDVKM. CDR3 sequence: CASSLGPFPREQYF. In DNA, the CDR3 is TGTGCCAGCAGCCTGGGACCTTTCCCTCGAGAGCAGTACTTC.

This rearrangement joins TRBV6-5 to TRBJ1-5; D gene uncertain. V was shortened by 5 bases and J by 2 bases, with 7 bases between the two germline ends. The germline gives CDR1 MNHEY, CDR2 SVGAGI. CDR3 length equals 13 residues. In DNA form, the CDR3 reads TGTGCCAGCAGTCCTCGGCGCAATCAGCCCCAGCATTTT. Translated, it gives CASSPRRNQPQHF.

This clonotype was counted between two and nine times. V usage is TRBV12-3 or TRBV12-4 and J usage is TRBJ2-1; unclear D gene. The CDR3 runs 16 residues. V gave up 7 bases and J gave up 0 bases, with 16 bases separating them. The CDR3 reads CASTPRLRLSYNEQFF. The CDR3, as DNA: TGTGCCAGCACCCCCAGGTTGAGGCTCTCCTACAATGAGCAGTTCTTC.

The rearrangement links TRBV20-1 to TRBJ2-5; 11 positions match TRBD2. The CDR3 is made up of 15 amino acids. The junction had 7 bases not matched to a gene; V was cut back by 2 bases and J by 5 bases. Germline V gene sequence: CDR1 DFQATT, CDR2 SNEGSKA (reference sequence). The CDR3 reads CSARQLAGGWETQYF. CDR3 nucleotides: TGCAGTGCTAGACAGCTAGCGGGAGGCTGGGAGACCCAGTACTTC.

The chain combines TRBV20-1 with TRBJ2-1; 8 nucleotides line up with TRBD2. This CDR3 region has 14 residues. The V gene's germline CDR1 is DFQATT and CDR2 SNEGSKA (reference sequence). J lost 2 bases, V lost 5 bases, and 5 bases had no gene match. CDR3 protein: CSAASGLAYNEQFF. In nucleotides, the CDR3 is TGCAGTGCTGCTAGCGGGTTAGCCTACAATGAGCAGTTCTTC.

The CDR3 nucleotides are TGCAGTGCTAGAGGGGGGCAGGAGGGACAGCCCCAGCATTTT. This translates into CSARGGQEGQPQHF. The chain joins TRBV20-1 to TRBJ1-5; D might be TRBD1 (6 bases). This CDR3 has 14 residues. V lost 1 base and J 7 bases, leaving 14 bases between the germline ends. Per the germline V gene, CDR1 is DFQATT and CDR2 is SNEGSKA (reference sequence).

The gene calls are TRBV28 and TRBJ1-2, with 8 bases fitting TRBD1. Germline V gene data show CDR1 as MDHEN and CDR2 as SYDVKM. V shed 4 bases, J shed 5 bases, and the junction held 6 bases outside the gene matches. This CDR3 is built from 14 residues. CDR3 sequence (DNA): TGTGCCAGCAGTTGGCCCGGGACAGGATATGGCTACACCTTC. This gives the protein CASSWPGTGYGYTF.

This clonotype came up a few times. The gene calls are TRBV20-1 and TRBJ2-1; 9 nucleotides agree with TRBD2. This CDR3 has 15 amino acids. With V trimmed by 6 bases and J by 7 bases, 13 bases remained unmatched. Germline assignment: CDR1 DFQATT and CDR2 SNEGSKA (reference sequence). The CDR3 loop is CSARQVAGGLNEQFF. The CDR3 DNA sequence: TGCAGTGCCCGTCAAGTTGCGGGAGGGTTGAATGAGCAGTTCTTC.

This clonotype was counted only a few times. The V and J genes are TRBV7-2 and TRBJ1-6; 8 positions agree with TRBD1. The CDR3 has 15 amino acids. Germline CDR1 is SGHTA and CDR2 is FQGNSA. The junction had 6 bases not matched to a gene; V was cut back by 5 bases and J by 6 bases. The CDR3 loop is CASSTLGQGNSPLHF. The CDR3 bases are TGTGCCAGCAGCACCCTCGGACAGGGTAATTCACCCCTCCACTTT.

Only a few counts were recorded for this clonotype. The V gene is TRBV28, the J gene TRBJ2-7; possible D gene TRBD1, 6 bases. From germline, CDR1 is MDHEN and CDR2 SYDVKM. This CDR3 is built from 17 residues. The V and J ends lost 3 bases and 2 bases respectively, with 20 bases between them. The CDR3 is CASSFELVGTHTYEQYF. DNA for the CDR3: TGTGCCAGCAGTTTCGAGCTTGTTGGGACACACACCTACGAGCAGTACTTC.

This clonotype was detected a few times. This rearrangement joins TRBV7-2 to TRBJ2-1; 10 bases line up with TRBD2. The J segment lost 6 bases and the V segment lost 4 bases, leaving 15 bases of the junction unmatched. CDR3 length: 18 residues. Germline CDR1 and CDR2: SGHTA and FQGNSA. The CDR3 nucleotides are TGTGCCAGCAGCTCAACAAGGGGGGCTAGCGGGAGTCCCAATGAGCAGTTCTTC. It codes for CASSSTRGASGSPNEQFF.

The sample holds a few counts of this clonotype. The V call is TRBV29-1, the J call TRBJ1-1; TRBD1 might be the D (6 bases). CDR3 length: 14 residues. Germline values: CDR1 SQVTM, CDR2 ANQGSEA. V gave up 5 bases and J gave up 1 base, with 14 bases separating them. The CDR3: CSVPPGQKNTEAFF. CDR3 bases: TGCAGCGTTCCTCCCGGACAGAAGAACACTGAAGCTTTCTTT.

This clonotype was observed a handful of times. V is TRBV28 and J is TRBJ2-5; possibly TRBD2 for D (5 bases). Trimming pared 6 bases from V and 5 bases from J, leaving 19 bases between. The germline V gene encodes CDR1 MDHEN and CDR2 SYDVKM. The CDR3 totals 15 residues. The CDR3 coding sequence is TGTGCCAGCAGAACCGGACTCTCGGTTAGGGAGACCCAGTACTTC. It encodes CASRTGLSVRETQYF.

This clonotype was detected only a few times. This chain connects TRBV5-1 to TRBJ2-3; a possible D gene is TRBD2 (5 bases). Germline lookup yields CDR1 SGHRS and CDR2 YFSETQ. There are 14 residues in the CDR3. With 4 bases removed from V and 2 bases from J, the gap between germline ends came to 11 bases. The CDR3 bases are TGCGCCAGCAGCCTGGGCGGGTACACAGATACGCAGTATTTT. This gives the protein CASSLGGYTDTQYF.

This sequence joins TRBV7-2 and TRBJ2-6; D may be TRBD1 (5 bases). CDR1 and CDR2 from the germline V gene are SGHTA and FQGNSA. This CDR3 spans 15 amino acids. The V and J ends lost 4 bases and 7 bases respectively, with 14 bases between them. The DNA of the CDR3 is TGTGCCAGCAGCTCGACGACAGTGGGCGCCAACGTCCTGACTTTC. It codes for CASSSTTVGANVLTF.

This clonotype was observed a few times. The chain joins TRBV20-1 to TRBJ2-1, with D hard to call. V dropped 1 base and J dropped 0 bases, with 10 bases sitting between them. This CDR3 contains 15 residues. The germline CDR1 and CDR2 sequences are DFQATT and SNEGSKA (reference sequence). CDR3 amino acids: CSARGLVGSYNEQFF. Written as DNA, the CDR3 is TGCAGTGCTAGAGGCCTTGTGGGCTCCTACAATGAGCAGTTCTTC.